This passage covers 2 T cell receptor beta chains from one sample sequenced in a study of human T cells and chemical hapten exposure. Time point of the sample: patch test 1, 2 weeks after DPC sensitization. Treatment meaning: therapeutic diphenylcyclopropenone sensitization with weekly scalp DPC. TCRdb redid the calling of the RACE reads with MiXCR, one entry per CDR3 protein. The sample consists of some 94,000 distinct CDR3 sequences, 9.5% to 15% of them appearing once. Sequenced material: whole blood, taken in connection with sensitization to the hapten diphenylcyclopropenone (DPC). The receptors come from a woman aged 40 to 50 with alopecia areata. Some clones in this sample may be carry-over from other donors' samples.

This chain links TRBV11-2 with TRBJ2-5; D gene unclear. The CDR3 runs to 14 residues. The V gene lost 1 base and the J gene lost 1 base, with 7 bases spanning the gap. Germline values: CDR1 SGHAT, CDR2 FQNNGV. CDR3 in DNA: TGTGCCAGCAGCTTAGTGGCTAGCCAAGAGACCCAGTACTTC. The encoded protein is CASSLVASQETQYF.

This clonotype turned up a few times. V is TRBV9 and J is TRBJ2-4; TRBD2 agrees at 7 bases. CDR1 is SGDLS, CDR2 YYNGEE, per germline. V lost 0 bases to trimming and J lost 7 bases; unmatched junction nucleotides: 4. This CDR3 contains 14 residues. CDR3 sequence: CASSVDPLANIQYF. Here the CDR3 DNA reads TGTGCCAGCAGCGTAGATCCACTAGCGAACATTCAGTACTTC.